These 22 T cell receptor beta chains were sequenced from one sample in a study of blood T cell repertoires in COVID-19. TCRdb's copy holds only in-frame clones and misses some; the assay was immunoSEQ multiplex PCR. Of some 360,000 clones in the sample, roughly 90% are singletons; the top ten hold roughly 3.9%. The specimen was peripheral blood. All receptors derive from a woman aged 55-75 years with COVID-19, enrolled during active disease.

V gene TRBV30 combines with J gene TRBJ1-3, with D unclear. CDR3 length equals 14 residues. Trimming left V 2 bases short and J 1 base short, with 9 bases between. Germline V gives CDR1 GTSNPN, CDR2 SVGIG (reference sequence). The CDR3, as DNA: TGTGCCTGGAGTTTAGGGAGTTCTGGAAACACCATATATTTT. Protein: CAWSLGSSGNTIYF.

The V gene is TRBV19, the J gene TRBJ1-5, with a possible D match to TRBD1 (6 bases). The CDR3 has 18 amino acids. Germline loops: CDR1 LNHDA, CDR2 SQIVND (reference sequence). The V end was cut by 7 bases, the J end by 4 bases, with 26 bases between. The CDR3 spells CASTSPRSETGRNQPQHF. The CDR3 DNA is TGTGCCAGTACTTCCCCCAGATCCGAGACAGGTCGGAATCAGCCCCAGCATTTT.

The chain combines TRBV29-1 with TRBJ2-5, with D possibly being TRBD1 (6 bases). Germline V gene sequence: CDR1 SQVTM, CDR2 ANQGSEA. The length of the CDR3 is 12 residues. This CDR3 reads CSSLRGQETQYF. The CDR3, as DNA: TGCAGTTCCCTCAGGGGCCAAGAGACCCAGTACTTC.

This clone occurred a few times. V and J are TRBV7-9 and TRBJ2-7, with D possibly TRBD2 on 6 matching bases. The germline CDR1 and CDR2 sequences are SEHNR and FQNEAQ (reference sequence). The CDR3 has 15 amino acids. The V gene lost 0 bases and the J gene lost 0 bases, with 9 bases spanning the gap. The CDR3 DNA sequence: TGTGCCAGCAGCTTAGCGGAGGGCCTCTCCTACGAGCAGTACTTC. It yields the protein CASSLAEGLSYEQYF.

V gene TRBV18 combines with J gene TRBJ1-1; tentatively, D is TRBD1 (6 bases). V shed 6 bases and J shed 4 bases, with 15 bases lying between them. The CDR3 is 14 residues long. Germline loops: CDR1 KGHSH, CDR2 LQKENI. Written as DNA, the CDR3 is TGTGCCAGCTCCCCAGGGGAGCGGGCCACTGAAGCTTTCTTT. This sequence encodes CASSPGERATEAFF.

The V call is TRBV9, the J call TRBJ1-2, with 7 nucleotides matching TRBD1. There are 15 residues in the CDR3. Germline loops: CDR1 SGDLS, CDR2 YYNGEE. V shed 3 bases and J 2 bases; nucleotides not matched to a gene: 7. The CDR3 sequence: CASSGTGATNYGYTF. CDR3 nucleotide sequence: TGTGCCAGCAGCGGAACAGGGGCGACAAACTATGGCTACACCTTC.

This chain links TRBV4-1 with TRBJ2-7; TRBD2 aligns across 7 bases. V trimming: 4 bases; J trimming: 1 base; junction bases outside the gene matches: 7. This CDR3 is built from 15 residues. Germline loops: CDR1 MGHRA, CDR2 YSYEKL. CDR3 nucleotide sequence: TGCGCCAGCAGCCTCAAGAGGGAGGGTTCCTACGAGCAGTACTTC. Amino acid sequence: CASSLKREGSYEQYF.

V and J are TRBV6-5 and TRBJ1-3, with a tentative D call TRBD1 (6 bases). Trimming pared 8 bases from V and 4 bases from J, leaving 18 bases between. The CDR3 covers 15 residues. Germline CDR1 is MNHEY and CDR2 is SVGAGI. The DNA of the CDR3 is TGTGCCAGCTATAGGGGGAGCAGTTTAGGAAACACCATATATTTT. Translated, it gives CASYRGSSLGNTIYF.

This clone was counted a single time. This sequence joins TRBV7-2 and TRBJ2-6, with D possibly matching TRBD1 (5 bases). The CDR3 runs 15 residues. Trimming took 3 bases from V and 1 from J, leaving 7 bases between them. Germline CDR1 reads SGHTA; CDR2 reads FQGNSA. The chain's CDR3 is CASSLTASGANVLTF. CDR3 nucleotides: TGTGCCAGCAGCTTGACAGCATCTGGGGCCAACGTCCTGACTTTC.

This chain joins TRBV5-6 and TRBJ2-2; 9 bases match TRBD2. Germline values: CDR1 SGHDT, CDR2 YYEEEE. This CDR3 contains 18 residues. The trim removed 4 bases at V and 6 bases at J, leaving 16 bases unmatched. The CDR3 region is CASSDLLAGIVGAGELFF. The CDR3 DNA follows: TGTGCCAGCAGCGATCTTCTAGCGGGGATAGTAGGGGCCGGGGAGCTGTTTTTT.

This chain's CDR3 is CASRGQGAWGYTF. Here the CDR3 DNA reads TGTGCCAGTAGGGGACAGGGGGCATGGGGCTACACCTTC. The chain is built from TRBV19 and TRBJ1-2; TRBD1 aligns across 12 bases. The CDR3 has 13 residues. Germline CDR1 is LNHDA and CDR2 is SQIVND (reference sequence). The ends lost 6 bases at V and 8 bases at J; junction bases unmatched: 4. Complete variable domain (other parts from reference TRBV19 and TRBJ1-2): DGGITQSPKYLFRKEGQNVTLSCEQNLNHDAMYWYRQDPGQGLRLIYYSQIVNDFQKGDIAEGYSVSREKKESFPLTVTSAQKNPTAFYLCASRGQGAWGYTFGSGTRLTVV.

This chain connects TRBV24-1 to TRBJ1-2; D is ambiguous. CDR1 KGHDR and CDR2 SFDVKD come from the germline V gene. V was pared by 4 bases and J by 14 bases, with 22 bases between. The CDR3 sequence is 14 residues long. The CDR3 protein is CATSDPDLSAKFTF. The CDR3 nucleotides are TGTGCCACCAGTGACCCCGACTTGTCTGCAAAATTTACCTTC.

The CDR3 nucleotides read TGTGCCAGTAGTTCGACTAGCCAAGAGACCCAGTACTTC. Protein: CASSSTSQETQYF. The chain joins TRBV19 to TRBJ2-5; maybe TRBD2 (6 bases). In germline, CDR1 is LNHDA, CDR2 SQIVND (reference sequence). V lost 5 bases to trimming and J lost 1 base, with 8 bases between them. CDR3 length: 13 amino acids.

Concerning this clone itself: Other nucleotide sequences in the sample specify the same CDR3. The CDR3 protein is CASSVAGGGYTF. CDR3 DNA sequence: TGTGCCAGCAGCGTAGCCGGGGGTGGCTACACCTTC. The J gene is TRBJ1-2, the V gene TRBV9; weak D call: TRBD1 (5 bases). The CDR3 length is 12 residues. V was clipped by 0 bases and J by 7 bases, with 7 bases between them. The germline V gene encodes CDR1 SGDLS and CDR2 YYNGEE.

This chain links TRBV5-1 with TRBJ2-1; 8 bases fit TRBD2. CDR1 is SGHRS, CDR2 YFSETQ, per germline. This CDR3 region has 17 residues. The ends lost 4 bases at V and 1 base at J; junction bases unmatched: 10. CDR3 DNA sequence: TGCGCCAGCAGCCCGGACGGGGGGGGGCTTTCCTACAATGAGCAGTTCTTC. This gives the protein CASSPDGGGLSYNEQFF.

The chain couples TRBV27 to TRBJ1-3; the match to TRBD1 covers 11 bases. Trimming at V came to 3 bases and at J to 7 bases, leaving 5 bases not matched to a gene. The CDR3 length is 15 residues. Germline CDR1 and CDR2: MNHEY and SMNVEV (reference sequence). The CDR3 is CASSFGQGATNTIYF. Written as DNA, the CDR3 is TGTGCCAGCAGTTTTGGACAGGGGGCTACGAACACCATATATTTT.

The chain uses TRBV7-6 and TRBJ2-7; 7 bases agree with TRBD1. The ends lost 5 bases at V and 5 bases at J; junction bases unmatched: 15. Germline V gene lookup returns CDR1 SGHVS and CDR2 FNYEAQ. The CDR3 runs to 16 residues. The CDR3 reads CASSVYTQGVKNEQYF. As DNA, the CDR3 is TGTGCCAGCAGCGTATACACCCAGGGGGTCAAGAACGAGCAGTACTTC.

The chain uses TRBV5-1 and TRBJ2-3; D remains unclear. Trimming cost V 1 base and J 2 bases, with 2 bases left between them. The CDR3 loop spans 12 amino acids. Germline CDR1 SGHRS, CDR2 YFSETQ. The CDR3 DNA reads as TGCGCCAGCAGCTTGTACACAGATACGCAGTATTTT. Its translation: CASSLYTDTQYF.

This sequence joins TRBV4-2 and TRBJ2-2; 9 bases line up with TRBD2. The CDR3 is made up of 19 amino acids. J gave up 1 base and V 0 bases, and 9 bases lay outside the gene matches. Germline CDR1 and CDR2: LGHNA and YNFKEQ. The CDR3 spells CASSQDLRAGGRNTGELFF. The CDR3 DNA is TGTGCCAGCAGCCAAGATTTAAGAGCGGGGGGCCGGAACACCGGGGAGCTGTTTTTT.

The chain is built from TRBV6-5 and TRBJ2-3, with 7 bases matching TRBD1. V trimming: 2 bases; J trimming: 6 bases; junction bases outside the gene matches: 5. The CDR3 has 14 residues. Germline V lookup: CDR1 MNHEY, CDR2 SVGAGI. The CDR3 loop is CASSYKGAPDTQYF. CDR3 DNA: TGTGCCAGCAGTTACAAGGGGGCCCCGGATACGCAGTATTTT.

V usage is TRBV10-1 and J usage is TRBJ2-5, with 9 nucleotides matching TRBD2. With 4 bases clipped from V and 2 bases from J, the junction kept 5 bases outside the gene matches. Germline V gives CDR1 WNHNN, CDR2 SYGVQD (reference sequence). There are 15 residues in the CDR3. In DNA, the CDR3 is TGCGCCAGCAGTGTTCGACTAGCGGAACAAGAGACCCAGTACTTC. The encoded protein is CASSVRLAEQETQYF.

The sample holds one count of this clone. The V gene is TRBV5-1, the J gene TRBJ2-7, with 7 bases fitting TRBD1. V trimming: 2 bases; J trimming: 0 bases; junction bases outside the gene matches: 11. Germline CDR1 and CDR2: SGHRS and YFSETQ. This CDR3 is built from 17 residues. The CDR3 sequence is CASSFPRQGEISYEQYF. The CDR3 DNA is TGCGCCAGCAGCTTTCCTCGACAGGGAGAGATCTCCTACGAGCAGTACTTC.